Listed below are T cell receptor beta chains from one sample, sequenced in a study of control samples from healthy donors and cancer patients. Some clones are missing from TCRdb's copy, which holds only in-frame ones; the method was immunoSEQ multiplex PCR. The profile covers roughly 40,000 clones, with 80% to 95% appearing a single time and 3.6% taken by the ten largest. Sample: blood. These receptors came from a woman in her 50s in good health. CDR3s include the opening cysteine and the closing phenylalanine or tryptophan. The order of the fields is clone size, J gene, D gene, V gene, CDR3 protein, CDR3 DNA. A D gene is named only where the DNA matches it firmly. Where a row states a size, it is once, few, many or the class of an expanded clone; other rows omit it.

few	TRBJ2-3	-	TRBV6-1	CASSESRGADTQYF	TGTGCCAGCAGTGAATCCCGGGGGGCCGATACGCAGTATTTT
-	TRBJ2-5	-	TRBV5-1	CASSFLAKETQYF	TGCGCCAGCAGCTTCCTAGCGAAAGAGACCCAGTACTTC
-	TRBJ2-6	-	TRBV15	CATSRRDSSGANVLTF	TGTGCCACCAGCAGACGTGACAGCTCTGGGGCCAACGTCCTGACTTTC
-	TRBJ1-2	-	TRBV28	CASSLGRLRGYTF	TGTGCCAGCAGTTTGGGAAGATTACGGGGCTACACCTTC
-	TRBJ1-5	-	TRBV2	CASSESQPQHF	TGTGCCAGCAGTGAGTCTCAGCCCCAGCATTTT
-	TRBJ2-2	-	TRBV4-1	CASSPTDRLTKDGELFF	TGCGCCAGCAGCCCCACCGACAGGCTGACGAAGGACGGGGAGCTGTTTTTT
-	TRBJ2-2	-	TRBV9	CASSVDGGAAGELFF	TGTGCCAGCAGCGTAGATGGGGGCGCCGCCGGGGAGCTGTTTTTT
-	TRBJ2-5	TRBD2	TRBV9	CASSSSPRAGDQETQYF	TGTGCCAGCAGCTCCTCCCCCCGAGCGGGGGATCAAGAGACCCAGTACTTC
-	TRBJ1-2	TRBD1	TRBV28	CASLTGLYGYTF	TGTGCCAGCTTGACAGGGCTCTATGGCTACACCTTC
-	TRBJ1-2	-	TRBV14	CASSQDYGTHGYTF	TGTGCCAGCAGCCAAGATTATGGAACTCATGGCTACACCTTC
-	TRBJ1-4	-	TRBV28	CASSLRLSGHRNEKLFF	TGTGCCAGCAGTTTACGTCTCTCCGGACACAGAAATGAAAAACTGTTTTTT
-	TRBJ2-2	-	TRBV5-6	CASLDYRATKAGELFF	TGTGCCAGCCTAGACTACAGGGCGACGAAGGCCGGGGAGCTGTTTTTT
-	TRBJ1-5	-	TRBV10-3	CAISESGGRSNQPQHF	TGTGCCATCAGTGAGTCAGGGGGTAGAAGCAATCAGCCCCAGCATTTT
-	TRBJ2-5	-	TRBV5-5	CASRGLGSGFVETQYF	TGTGCCAGCAGAGGTCTAGGATCGGGATTCGTGGAGACCCAGTACTTC
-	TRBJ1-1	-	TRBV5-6	CASSRRGGTGTEAFF	TGTGCCAGCAGCCGCCGAGGAGGGACGGGCACTGAAGCTTTCTTT
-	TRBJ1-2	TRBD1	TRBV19	CRRDSSYGYTF	TGTCGCCGGGACAGCTCCTATGGCTACACCTTC
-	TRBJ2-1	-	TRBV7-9	CASSLIGLSVNEQFF	TGTGCCAGCAGCTTAATAGGACTGTCTGTAAATGAGCAGTTCTTC
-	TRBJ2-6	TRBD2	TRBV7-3	CASSPTLRKGLAGSGANVLTF	TGTGCCAGCAGCCCTACCTTGAGAAAAGGACTAGCGGGCTCTGGGGCCAACGTCCTGACTTTC
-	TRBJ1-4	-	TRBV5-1	CASSRNVFRGENEKLFF	TGCGCCAGCAGCCGAAACGTCTTCCGGGGGGAAAATGAAAAACTGTTTTTT
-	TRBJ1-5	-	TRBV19	CASSNDPIRAGYSNQPQHF	TGTGCCAGTAGCAACGACCCGATCAGAGCAGGGTATAGCAATCAGCCCCAGCATTTT
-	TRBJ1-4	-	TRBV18	CASSGTHSEKLFF	TGTGCCAGCTCCGGAACTCACTCTGAAAAACTGTTTTTT
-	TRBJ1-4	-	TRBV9	CASSVDQGRTNEKLFF	TGTGCCAGCAGCGTAGATCAGGGGCGAACTAATGAAAAACTGTTTTTT
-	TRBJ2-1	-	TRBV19	CASSSRGSSYNEQFF	TGTGCCAGTAGTTCCCGGGGGAGCTCCTACAATGAGCAGTTCTTC
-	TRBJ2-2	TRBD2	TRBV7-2	CASSFPSGVPSNTGELFF	TGTGCCAGCAGCTTTCCTAGCGGGGTACCCTCGAACACCGGGGAGCTGTTTTTT
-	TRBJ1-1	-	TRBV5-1	CASSSAGLGAEAFF	TGCGCCAGCAGCTCGGCAGGGTTAGGGGCTGAAGCTTTCTTT
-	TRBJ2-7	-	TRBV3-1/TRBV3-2	CASSQKPGFQHEQYF	TGTGCCAGCAGCCAAAAACCGGGGTTCCAACATGAGCAGTACTTC
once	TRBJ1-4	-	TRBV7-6	CASGINEKLFF	TGTGCCAGCGGCATTAATGAAAAACTGTTTTTT
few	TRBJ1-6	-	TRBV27	CASSQNLLAAYNSPLHF	TGTGCCAGCAGCCAAAACCTTCTGGCTGCCTATAATTCACCCCTCCACTTT
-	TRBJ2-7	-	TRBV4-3	CASSQDARDGQYF	TGCGCCAGCAGCCAAGATGCCAGGGATGGCCAGTACTTC
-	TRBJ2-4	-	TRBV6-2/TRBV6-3	CASSYGFRLGKNIQYF	TGTGCCAGCAGTTACGGCTTTCGCCTCGGGAAAAACATTCAGTACTTC
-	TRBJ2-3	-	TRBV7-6	CASSLVPTSTDTQYF	TGTGCCAGCAGCTTAGTGCCCACAAGCACAGATACGCAGTATTTT
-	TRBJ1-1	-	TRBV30	CASMQGWANTEAFF	TGTGCCTCAATGCAGGGGTGGGCGAACACTGAAGCTTTCTTT
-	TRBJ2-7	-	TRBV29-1	CSVAQTRGEQYF	TGCAGCGTTGCACAGACCAGGGGCGAGCAGTACTTC
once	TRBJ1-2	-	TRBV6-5	CASSYPGGGLHGYTF	TGTGCCAGCAGTTACCCGGGGGGGGGTTTACATGGCTACACCTTC
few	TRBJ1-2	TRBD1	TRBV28	CASRKQGYYGYTF	TGTGCCAGCAGAAAACAGGGGTACTATGGCTACACCTTC
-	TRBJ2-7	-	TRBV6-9	CASSRPTGLRLARYEQYF	TGTGCCAGCAGTCGTCCCACAGGGTTACGTCTCGCGCGCTACGAGCAGTACTTC
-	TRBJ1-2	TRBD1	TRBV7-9	CASSAGQGIGYTF	TGTGCCAGCAGCGCCGGACAGGGTATTGGCTACACCTTC
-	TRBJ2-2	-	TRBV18	CASSPWKGQTGELFF	TGTGCCAGCTCACCATGGAAGGGGCAAACTGGGGAGCTGTTTTTT
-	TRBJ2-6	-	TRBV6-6	CASSYWGSSGANVLTF	TGTGCCAGCAGTTATTGGGGCAGCTCTGGGGCCAACGTCCTGACTTTC
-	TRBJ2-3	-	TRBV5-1	CASSLPGGGLGDTQYF	TGCGCCAGCAGCTTGCCAGGAGGAGGACTCGGGGATACGCAGTATTTT
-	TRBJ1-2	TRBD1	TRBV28	CASSQRQGGDYGYTF	TGTGCCAGCAGTCAACGACAGGGAGGGGACTATGGCTACACCTTC
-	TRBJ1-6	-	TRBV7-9	CASSGAGQNNSPLHF	TGTGCCAGCAGTGGGGCGGGGCAGAATAATTCACCCCTCCACTTT
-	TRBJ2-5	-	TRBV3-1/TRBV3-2	CASSWDGGAQETQYF	TGTGCCAGCAGCTGGGACGGTGGGGCACAAGAGACCCAGTACTTC